These 19 T cell receptor beta chains originate from one sample sequenced in a study of shared clonotypes between healthy human individuals. The data were produced by immunoSEQ multiplex PCR, yet TCRdb's version contains in-frame clones alone and is incomplete. The top ten hold 0.5% to 0.65% of the sample, which has more than 900,000 clones, approximately 80% seen once. The sequenced sample consisted of memory CD4+ T cells from PBMCs. The subset denotes: CD45RA-negative fraction. Every receptor here comes from a man aged 18 to 29 in good health. Some clones in this sample may be carry-over from other donors' samples.

V is TRBV5-4 and J is TRBJ2-6; 12 nucleotides align to TRBD1. The trim removed 5 bases at V and 2 bases at J, leaving 2 bases unmatched. CDR3 length: 16 amino acids. Germline V gene data show CDR1 as SGHNT and CDR2 as YYREEE (reference sequence). Written as DNA, the CDR3 is TGTGCCAGCAGGGGACAGGGGGCACCTGGGGCCAACGTCCTGACTTTC. Its protein product is CASRGQGAPGANVLTF.

This clone showed up just a few times. The chain has TRBV6-5 and TRBJ2-3; D may match TRBD1 or TRBD2 (5 bases each). This CDR3 is built from 11 residues. V lost 2 bases and J lost 9, with 6 bases in between. Germline CDR1 and CDR2: MNHEY and SVGAGI. This chain's CDR3 is CASSYGTTQYF. Here the CDR3 DNA reads TGTGCCAGCAGTTACGGGACCACGCAGTATTTT.

The rearrangement joins TRBV6-1 to TRBJ1-1, with D perhaps TRBD1 (6 bases). This CDR3 is built from 13 residues. Germline lookup yields CDR1 MNHNS and CDR2 SASEGT. Trimming pared 6 bases from V and 3 bases from J, leaving 11 bases between. The CDR3 DNA is TGTGCCAGCAGAGAACAGGGATACACTGAAGCTTTCTTT. Protein: CASREQGYTEAFF.

This clone was picked up many times. V usage is TRBV2 and J usage is TRBJ2-2; TRBD1 aligns across 7 bases. CDR3 length equals 13 residues. Germline values: CDR1 SNHLY, CDR2 FYNNEI. J lost 4 bases, V lost 8 bases, and 4 bases had no gene match. The CDR3 protein is CASDRESTGELFF. In nucleotides, the CDR3 is TGTGCCAGCGACAGGGAAAGCACCGGGGAGCTGTTTTTT.

The chain carries TRBV6-5 and TRBJ2-2; TRBD2 matches at 8 bases. The length of the CDR3 is 16 residues. The germline gives CDR1 MNHEY, CDR2 SVGAGI. The ends lost 0 bases at V and 8 bases at J; junction bases unmatched: 8. This CDR3 reads CASSYSAGGTRGELFF. CDR3 bases: TGTGCCAGCAGTTACTCGGCGGGAGGTACCAGGGGGGAGCTGTTTTTT.

V gene TRBV6-5 combines with J gene TRBJ2-3; 8 nucleotides line up with TRBD2. V dropped 8 bases and J dropped 5; count of bases not matched to a gene: 6. The CDR3 covers 13 residues. Germline CDR1 and CDR2: MNHEY and SVGAGI. CDR3 in amino acids: CASRTGGEDTQYF. The CDR3 region has the DNA TGTGCCAGCCGGACGGGAGGGGAAGATACGCAGTATTTT.

The chain links TRBV7-9 to TRBJ2-2; D may match TRBD1 or TRBD2 (5 bases each). Germline CDR1 is SEHNR and CDR2 is FQNEAQ (reference sequence). Trimming removed 1 base at V and 7 bases at J, with 13 bases between. The CDR3 consists of 15 residues. CDR3 in DNA: TGTGCCAGCAGCTTAGAAGGGACCGTCTACGGGGAGCTGTTTTTT. Translating gives CASSLEGTVYGELFF.

The chain employs TRBV27 and TRBJ1-2, with a weak D call TRBD1 (6 bases). CDR3 length: 13 residues. Trimming removed 3 bases from V and 9 bases from J, with 14 bases in between. Germline V lookup: CDR1 MNHEY, CDR2 SMNVEV (reference sequence). CDR3 sequence: CASSFRPGVSYTF. CDR3 sequence (DNA): TGTGCCAGCAGTTTCCGCCCAGGGGTAAGCTACACCTTC.

This clone showed up just a few times. The rearrangement uses TRBV6-5 and TRBJ2-5; D not resolved. The J call may be mistaken, given a closer DNA end match to TRBJ2-7. The CDR3 has 14 amino acids. Germline V lookup: CDR1 MNHEY, CDR2 SVGAGI. The CDR3 reads CASSYWGTSYEQYF. CDR3 in DNA: TGTGCCAGCAGTTACTGGGGTACGTCCTACGAGCAGTACTTC.

The chain links TRBV6-6 to TRBJ1-2, with D unresolved. The V and J ends lost 0 bases and 3 bases respectively, with 8 bases between them. The germline V gene encodes CDR1 MNHNY and CDR2 SVGAGI (reference sequence). The CDR3 has 14 amino acids. In DNA, the CDR3 is TGTGCCAGCAGTTACTCGACGGGGTACTATGGCTACACCTTC. Residues: CASSYSTGYYGYTF.

The chain uses TRBV29-1 and TRBJ2-5; tentative D call: TRBD2 (6 bases). CDR3 length: 13 residues. The V gene's germline CDR1 is SQVTM and CDR2 ANQGSEA. V lost 3 bases and J lost 5, with 13 bases in between. The CDR3 DNA reads as TGCAGCGTTGATCGATCTGGGGGGGAGACCCAGTACTTC. It encodes CSVDRSGGETQYF.

The V call is TRBV4-2, the J call TRBJ2-7; a weak D match, TRBD2 (5 bases). CDR1 and CDR2 (germline): LGHNA, YNFKEQ. With 2 bases removed from V and 0 bases from J, the gap between germline ends came to 11 bases. This CDR3 comprises 15 residues. The CDR3 nucleotides read TGTGCCAGCAGCCAAATTGGACTGAGCTCCTACGAGCAGTACTTC. It specifies CASSQIGLSSYEQYF.

The V gene is TRBV11-2, the J gene TRBJ1-6; tentatively, D is TRBD1 (6 bases). This CDR3 is 16 amino acids long. V was clipped by 1 base and J by 9 bases, with 16 bases between them. Looked up from germline, CDR1 is SGHAT and CDR2 is FQNNGV. As DNA, the CDR3 is TGTGCCAGCAGCTTAGGGCGGGACACCATGGGTTCACCCCTCCACTTT. Amino acid sequence: CASSLGRDTMGSPLHF.

Concerning this clone itself: Distinct nucleotide sequences in the sample also encode this CDR3. The chain recombines TRBV7-3 with TRBJ1-1; D is ambiguous. The CDR3 length is 14 residues. Germline values: CDR1 SGHTA, CDR2 FQGTGA. With 1 base removed from V and 1 base from J, the gap between germline ends came to 7 bases. CDR3: CASSLIGQNTEAFF. The DNA for the CDR3 is TGTGCCAGCAGCTTAATAGGGCAGAACACTGAAGCTTTCTTT.

The chain has TRBV28 and TRBJ2-2; TRBD1 or TRBD2 may be the D gene (5 bases each). V lost 5 bases and J 4 bases, leaving 17 bases between the germline ends. The CDR3 runs to 16 residues. CDR1 and CDR2 from the germline V gene are MDHEN and SYDVKM. The CDR3 sequence: CASSPPAGGSTGELFF. CDR3 nucleotide sequence: TGTGCCAGCAGTCCACCGGCTGGGGGTAGCACCGGGGAGCTGTTTTTT.

The sample holds a few counts of this clone. This chain links TRBV5-1 with TRBJ1-1, with a possible D match to TRBD1 (5 bases). Germline V gene sequence: CDR1 SGHRS, CDR2 YFSETQ. The V gene lost 2 bases and the J gene lost 5 bases, with 13 bases spanning the gap. The CDR3 length is 14 residues. CDR3 region: CASSLVGRETEAFF. The CDR3 coding sequence is TGCGCCAGCAGCTTAGTGGGGCGCGAAACTGAAGCTTTCTTT.

A remark on this clone: Other DNA sequences in this specimen translate into the identical CDR3. The chain uses TRBV5-1 and TRBJ2-1, with a tentative D call TRBD1 (6 bases). The CDR3 covers 14 residues. Germline V gene lookup returns CDR1 SGHRS and CDR2 YFSETQ. Between the trimmed V and J ends, which lost 5 bases and 3 bases, there was a span of 12 bases. The CDR3 here is CASSLGQLYNEQFF. CDR3 sequence (DNA): TGCGCCAGCAGTCTTGGACAGCTCTACAATGAGCAGTTCTTC.

The chain joins TRBV5-4 to TRBJ2-7; D might be TRBD1 or TRBD2, each matching 5 bases. This CDR3 contains 13 residues. Trimming took 0 bases from V and 8 from J, leaving 12 bases between them. The germline V gene has CDR1 SGHNT and CDR2 YYREEE (reference sequence). CDR3 loop: CASSLDGTPQQYF. CDR3 nucleotides: TGTGCCAGCAGCTTGGACGGGACCCCTCAGCAGTACTTC.

The gene calls are TRBV6-5 and TRBJ2-1, with D uncertain. CDR1 and CDR2 (germline): MNHEY, SVGAGI. V lost 0 bases and J lost 6, with 9 bases in between. CDR3 length equals 14 residues. The CDR3 bases are TGTGCCAGCAGTTACTCGTGGTCTGGCAATGAGCAGTTCTTC. This encodes CASSYSWSGNEQFF.